The source of this TCR beta chain is a study of shared clonotypes between healthy human individuals. Sequencing used immunoSEQ multiplex PCR; TCRdb keeps in-frame clones, though not all of them. Altogether roughly 1,000,000 clones are present, 75% to 80% being singletons, with the ten largest covering more than 0.55%. There are 14 residues in the CDR3. Germline lookup yields CDR1 SEHNR and CDR2 FQNEAQ (reference sequence). V shed 5 bases and J 7 bases; nucleotides not matched to a gene: 6. Ten or more counts support this clone. What was sequenced was memory CD4+ T cells from PBMCs. The subset: CD45RA-negative fraction. The chain carries TRBV7-9 and TRBJ2-7, with TRBD1 matching 12 bases. The sequence derives from a man aged 18 to 30 in good health. Some clones in this sample may be carry-over from other donors' samples. This CDR3 reads CASSRDRGREEQYF. CDR3 nucleotides: TGTGCCAGCAGCCGGGACAGGGGGCGCGAGGAGCAGTACTTC.